This is a list of T cell receptor beta chains from one sample in a study of OX40 agonist ivuxolimab in advanced cancers. The repertoire was sequenced with immunoSEQ multiplex PCR; TCRdb's copy has only in-frame clones and lacks some. There are roughly 18,000 clones in the sample; about four fifths occur only once, and around 2.4% lies in the top ten. The material sequenced was CD4+ or CD8+ T cells sorted from blood, taken in a trial of the OX40 agonist ivuxolimab. These receptors were obtained from an adult with an advanced solid tumor such as melanoma, head and neck, liver or kidney cancer. CDR3s include the opening cysteine and the closing phenylalanine or tryptophan. D genes are given only for firm matches. Part of the rows lack a size; the others show once, few, many or a class for expanded clones.

J	V	size	D	DNA	CDR3
TRBJ1-1	TRBV27	.	TRBD1	TGTGCCAGCAGCTACAAGACAGGGCGATATACTGAAGCTTTCTTT	CASSYKTGRYTEAFF
TRBJ2-1	TRBV4-2	.	.	TGTGCCAGCAGCCTCCAACCGGGCGATGAGCAGTTCTTC	CASSLQPGDEQFF
TRBJ1-3	TRBV5-4	.	TRBD1	TGTGCCAGCAGCTTAAGTGGACAGGGTGGAAACACCATATATTTT	CASSLSGQGGNTIYF
TRBJ2-7	TRBV11-2	.	.	TGTGCCAGCAGCTTAGACTCAACAGGCGAGCAGTACTTC	CASSLDSTGEQYF
TRBJ2-2	TRBV27	few	.	TGTGCCAGCAGTTATGCTAGAGGCACCGGGGAGCTGTTTTTT	CASSYARGTGELFF
TRBJ1-2	TRBV2	.	.	TGTGCCAGCAGTCCTACCGAGGGCTATGGCTACACCTTC	CASSPTEGYGYTF
TRBJ2-1	TRBV30	.	TRBD1	TGTGCCTGGAGACCGGGGACAGGGGAGGTTGAGCAGTTCTTC	CAWRPGTGEVEQFF
TRBJ2-7	TRBV9	.	TRBD2	TGTGCCAGCAGCGTGAATCCCCTAGCGGGAGGGCCACAGAGCGAGCAGTACTTC	CASSVNPLAGGPQSEQYF
TRBJ1-1	TRBV7-9	.	.	TGTGCCAGCAGCTCGACGATGGCGGACGGCACTGAAGCTTTCTTT	CASSSTMADGTEAFF
TRBJ2-4	TRBV28	.	.	TGTGCCAGCAGTACAACAGGGCGAATTCAGTACTTC	CASSTTGRIQYF
TRBJ2-7	TRBV28	few	TRBD2	TGTGCCAGCAGTAGGTCGGGGGGGGGCGCCTACGAGCAGTACTTC	CASSRSGGGAYEQYF
TRBJ2-5	TRBV29-1	.	.	TGCAGCGGAGACTCTTACGGAGAGACCCAGTACTTC	CSGDSYGETQYF
TRBJ2-1	TRBV2	.	.	TGTGCCAGCAGCGGTGGACAAATTAGTAATGAGCAGTTCTTC	CASSGGQISNEQFF
TRBJ2-6	TRBV1	.	.	TGCACCAGCAGGAAAAGTCGGGCCAACGTCCTGACTTTC	CTSRKSRANVLTF
TRBJ2-5	TRBV2	.	.	TGTGCCAGCAGATATCGGGACACCCAAGAGACCCAGTACTTC	CASRYRDTQETQYF
TRBJ2-7	TRBV6-1	.	.	TGTGCCAGCAGACCGACGGTGAACTCCTACGAGCAGTACTTC	CASRPTVNSYEQYF
TRBJ2-2	TRBV7-2	few	.	TGTGCCAGCAGAAACGGACAGCTCGAGGCCGGGGAGCTGTTTTTT	CASRNGQLEAGELFF